The clone carrying this T cell receptor (beta chain) was seen a handful of times. Its antigen is currently unknown. Patients affected by ophthalmopathy presented a Clinical Activity Score of at least 3, a NOSPECS grade of at least 4, and disease duration below 3 months. This sample was taken from a study of T cells in Graves' hyperthyroidism and ophthalmopathy. Overall study findings and caveats: Most expanded thyroid clonotypes above 0.001 also appeared in blood.

CDR3 length: 15 residues. Losses at the gene ends were 7 bases for V and 0 bases for J; bases not matched to a gene: 6. The germline gives CDR1 MDHEN, CDR2 SYDVKM. RNA transcripts were the template for amplifying TCR beta CDR3 regions. A first-round RT-PCR of the TCR CDR3 used the HTBI primer set. TCRdb re-analysed the multiplex PCR reads in MiXCR, keeping a single row per CDR3 protein. Found here are about 640,000 distinct CDR3 sequences, roughly 20% of them singletons; the top ten hold 30% to 40%. The rearrangement uses TRBV28 and TRBJ2-4; 7 positions agree with TRBD2. The clonotype comes from a man between 25 and 39 years old with Graves' ophthalmopathy. The material sequenced was blood. CDR3 bases: TGTGCCAGCAAGGGAGGGAACCTAGCCAAAAACATTCAGTACTTC. Its translation: CASKGGNLAKNIQYF. Filled out from reference TRBV28 and TRBJ2-4, the complete variable domain reads DVKVTQSSRYLVKRTGEKVFLECVQDMDHENMFWYRQDPGLGLRLIYFSYDVKMKEKGDIPEGYSVSREKKERFSLILESASTNQTSMYLCASKGGNLAKNIQYFGAGTRLSVL.